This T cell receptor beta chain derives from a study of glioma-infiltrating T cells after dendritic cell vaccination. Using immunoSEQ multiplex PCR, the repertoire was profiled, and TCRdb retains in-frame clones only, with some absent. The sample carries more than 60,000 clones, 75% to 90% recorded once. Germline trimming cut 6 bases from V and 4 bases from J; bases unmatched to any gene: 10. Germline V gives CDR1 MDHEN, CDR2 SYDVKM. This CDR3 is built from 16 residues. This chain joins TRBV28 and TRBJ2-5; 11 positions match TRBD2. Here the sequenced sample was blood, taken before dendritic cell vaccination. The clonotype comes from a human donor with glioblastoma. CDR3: CASRTARTSGRETQYF. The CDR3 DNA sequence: TGTGCCAGCAGAACCGCCCGGACTAGCGGGCGAGAGACCCAGTACTTC. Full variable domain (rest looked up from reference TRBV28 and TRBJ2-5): DVKVTQSSRYLVKRTGEKVFLECVQDMDHENMFWYRQDPGLGLRLIYFSYDVKMKEKGDIPEGYSVSREKKERFSLILESASTNQTSMYLCASRTARTSGRETQYFGPGTRLLVL.